The clone carrying this T cell receptor beta chain was observed a single time. Antigen: not known. Treatment of the sample: some 20 received Ad26.COV2.S at low or high dose, single or two shots; about 5 received placebo; per-sample allocation not given. Samples came from day 63 after the first vaccine or placebo injection. This CDR3 is 14 amino acids long. Germline V gives CDR1 SEHNR, CDR2 FQNEAQ (reference sequence). V shed 5 bases and J 3 bases; nucleotides not matched to a gene: 4. Measured with immunoSEQ multiplex PCR; TCRdb has only the in-frame clones, and not every one. The sample includes some 480,000 clones, around nine tenths of them seen just once. These data are taken from a study of Ad26.COV2.S vaccination and SARS-CoV-2 variants. Overall study context: Dosing was one shot or two shots 56 days apart. Whole-study results and caveats: Non-spike TCR breadth did not differ much between vaccine and placebo recipients.

V usage is TRBV7-9 and J usage is TRBJ2-1; 7 positions match TRBD1. This sequence originates from a person aged 18-60 years who received the Ad26.COV2.S COVID-19 vaccine or a placebo. The sequencing used peripheral blood, collected in a trial of Ad26.COV2.S vaccine versus placebo. Here the CDR3 reads CASSRDRRYNEQFF. CDR3 in DNA: TGTGCCAGCAGCCGGGACAGACGCTACAATGAGCAGTTCTTC.